This note documents a single T cell receptor (beta chain) sequence. This clone was seen only once. The target of this receptor is not known. No much larger clonotype is one base removed from it; base qualities were not supplied. Other DNA sequences in the sample encode the same CDR3. For commercial TCRB immunosequencing, approximately 480 nanograms of biopsy DNA were submitted for each sample. CDR3 regions were amplified from genomic DNA by Adaptive Biotechnology using a two-step, amplification bias-controlled multiplex PCR. In the first PCR, primers covered every V and J gene segment, and in the second PCR, barcodes and Illumina adapters were added. CDR3 libraries were sequenced on an Illumina instrument. The study's processing was this. Vendor-provided pipelines were combined with custom analysis of raw data in R/Bioconductor under R version 3.3.0. Clonality, ranging from 0 to 1, was calculated as the inverse of the normalised Shannon entropy of all productive clones. High-frequency clones were defined as the share of the repertoire occupied by the top 100 clones, with only clones passing a 95% confidence test being retained. Overlap between samples was measured with the Morisita-Horn index, while repertoire diversity was measured with the Simpson index. TCRdb provides this immuneACCESS table in a form limited to in-frame rearrangements. Some clones are lacking; in checked studies, under half of them reflect an unresolved V gene, and why the rest are absent is not known. The V and J calls and clone size are taken from that table; D and trimming were inferred from the DNA. In all, the sample holds 15,000 or so clones, and roughly 79% of those were seen once. Approximately 4.5% of the sample rests with the top ten.

This record comes from a study of T cell repertoires in ileal Crohn's disease (dated by TCRdb to about 2019). At the level of the whole study: At the time of surgery, 35% to 40% of patients were active smokers, and the median duration of disease was around eight years. TCR repertoire analysis was performed in a few dozen Crohn's disease patients drawn from a prospective multicentre cohort. The study ran alongside a multicentre cohort designed to identify predictors of early endoscopic recurrence after ileocolonic resection. The M6 samples were biopsies of the neoterminal ileum collected during postoperative colonoscopy. A total of roughly 170 mucosal samples from about 57 patients were sequenced, collected from several sites on the surgical specimen and at postoperative endoscopy. Postoperative therapy was given to about half of the patients, with thiopurines administered to about ten patients and anti-TNF agents administered to 15 to 20 patients. A Rutgeerts score above i0 was used to define endoscopic postoperative recurrence. All patients had surgery for a complication: stricturing disease in about 60% and penetrating disease in around 40%. Overall results and qualifications from the work: Patients who were active smokers at surgery had a significantly higher proportion of clonal expansions than non-smokers (around 24% vs 18%, p=0.02). Compared with CD4 T cells, sorted CD8 T cells held more high-frequency clones, which suggests that the mucosal expansions were mostly CD8. Postoperative endoscopy was performed at varying times within the first year after surgery, with a median delay of approximately 6.6 months. Only a subgroup of patients, of unstated size, had their mucosal CD4 and CD8 T cells sorted and sequenced. Endoscopic recurrence was found to be associated with higher high-frequency clone percentages at surgery, and recurrence was observed in all patients with clonality above 26.8% (18/57).

Per the germline V gene (reference sequence), LNHNV is the CDR1 and YYDKDF is the CDR2. Ends trimmed: V by 5 bases, J by 7 bases; bases unmatched to a gene: 7. The cysteine opens and the phenylalanine closes a CDR3 of 15 amino acids. Of all the DNA, just the CDR3 is kept, 45 bases in frame from base 1. The sample's time point, from its label and the paper: neoterminal ileum biopsy at postoperative endoscopy, about 6 months after surgery. Adults with ileal or ileocolonic Crohn's disease for whom ileocolonic resection was indicated were considered eligible. Whole ileal mucosal biopsies were stored frozen at -80°C before DNA extraction. A TRizol-based method was used to extract genomic DNA from the frozen whole biopsies, and the DNA was quantified with a NanoDrop 2000 spectrophotometer.

Specimen: ileal tissue. This chain is built from TRBV15 and TRBJ1-6, with TRBD1 matching 8 junction bases. This TCR came from an adult with Crohn's disease. The DNA sequence is as follows: TGTGCCACCAGCTTTCGACAGGGGCGGAATTCACCCCTCCACTTT. Its amino acids are CATSFRQGRNSPLHF.